This T cell receptor (beta chain) was recovered during a study of identical twins. Study conclusions and caveats: Model-predicted out-of-frame TCR alpha sharing fell below observed values in monozygotic twins. The study found excess low generation probability among twin-shared out-of-frame alpha sequences.

The cDNA had a unique molecular identifier and a template-switch universal primer site. TCRdb re-called the 5' RACE reads with MiXCR, one entry per CDR3 protein. The repertoire holds about 690,000 distinct CDR3 sequences, with 6% to 6.5% as singletons. This clonotype has only a few counts. Its antigen is not known. Donors uniformly comprised healthy Caucasians. The sequence was collected from a man aged 18 to 29 in good health. Sequenced input: naive T cells sorted from blood.

The CDR3 spells CASSYGSLAGNRYEQYF. In DNA, the CDR3 is TGTGCCAGCAGTTACGGTAGCCTAGCGGGAAACCGCTACGAGCAGTACTTC. The genes are TRBV6-5 and TRBJ2-7, with 9 bases aligning to TRBD2. The CDR3 runs to 17 residues. Looked up from germline, CDR1 is MNHEY and CDR2 is SVGAGI. With 2 bases clipped from V and 3 bases from J, the junction kept 11 bases outside the gene matches.